This TCR beta chain was retrieved from a study of sequential checkpoint blockade in melanoma. Study-level information: Patients were randomized 1:1 to nivolumab-then-ipilimumab or ipilimumab-then-nivolumab first-line. Maintenance nivolumab came after either treatment sequence. Roughly 22 patients had tumor biopsies before treatment and at week 13.

As for treatment: randomized to nivolumab then ipilimumab (arm A) or the reverse (arm B). None of the patients previously received DNA-damaging chemotherapy. Here immunoSEQ multiplex PCR was the method, and the copy in TCRdb shows in-frame clones only, minus some. The sample lists some 10,000 clones; roughly 23% were seen once. This CDR3 contains 14 residues. V was cut by 2 bases and J by 3 bases, with 10 bases left in between. Germline assignment: CDR1 SGHNT and CDR2 YENEEA. J is TRBJ1-1 and V is TRBV11-3; TRBD1 might be the D (5 bases). The source of this sequence is a human donor with melanoma. The starting material was tumor tissue (inferred from file names), obtained from a patient given nivolumab and ipilimumab in sequence. CDR3 protein: CASSLWDPDTEAFF. The CDR3 DNA reads as TGTGCCAGCAGCTTATGGGACCCTGACACTGAAGCTTTCTTT.